Included here is one T cell receptor (beta chain) sequence, with context. Its antigen is still unknown. One junction end does not reproduce the germline sequence, and a read error may be involved. This entry comes from a study of shared clonotypes between healthy human individuals. Study-level background: CD4 naive and memory got three plates each, CD8 naive two, CD8 memory one. Overall study results and limits: Of the naive CD4 clonotypes, roughly 5.2% were shared across a few donors. The four-donor shared clonotypes exceeded non-shared clonotypes in generation probability, with non-shared ones scoring lower. Only blood was sampled; tissue repertoires likely differ.

The CDR3 length is 13 residues. The germline gives CDR1 SNHLY, CDR2 FYNNEI. The table came from immunoSEQ multiplex PCR; TCRdb's copy has only in-frame clones and leaves some out. The sample has about 710,000 clones, approximately 77% seen once. This TCR derives from a woman aged 30 to 39 in good health. The chain couples TRBV2 to TRBJ2-1; no clear D. The specimen was memory CD4+ T cells sorted from blood. Subset in this sample: CD45RA-negative fraction. CDR3 loop: CASMASSYSEQFF. The CDR3, as DNA: TGTGCCAGCATGGCCAGCTCCTACAGTGAGCAGTTCTTC.